This T cell receptor (beta chain) was captured by sequencing in a study of blood T cells in healthy people across ages. For the second PCR, which ran for roughly 6 to 12 cycles, a sample-barcoded 5' primer and a J-beta primer mix were used. Every cDNA was tagged by a template-switch adaptor with 12 random nucleotides. TCRdb fed the 5' RACE reads into MiXCR, producing one record per CDR3 protein. The sample contains 650,000 to 1,000,000 distinct CDR3 sequences, under 40% of which appear only once. This clonotype was observed at least ten times. The study isolated at least 6.5 million PBMCs from each sample. The CDR3 contains 13 residues. Trimming took 5 bases from V and 5 from J; bases not matched to a gene: 3. From germline, CDR1 is MNHEY and CDR2 SVGAGI.

The TCR comes from a man between 18 and 35 years old in good health. The rearrangement uses TRBV6-5 and TRBJ1-1, with 9 nucleotides matching TRBD1. Sequencing was done on a sample of blood. The chain's CDR3 is CASSIQGATEAFF. CDR3 coding DNA: TGTGCCAGCAGTATACAGGGGGCAACTGAAGCTTTCTTT.